The 12 T cell receptor beta chains below were found in one sample sequenced in a study of T cells in Graves' hyperthyroidism and ophthalmopathy. Amplification yielded TCR beta CDR3 regions, with RNA transcripts as the source. The HTBI primer set drove a first-round RT-PCR of the TCR CDR3. Each CDR3 protein gets one entry after TCRdb re-called the multiplex PCR reads with MiXCR. The sample has hundreds of thousands of distinct CDR3 sequences; 13% to 15% are singletons. The sequenced sample was blood. All receptors come from a woman aged 18 to 35 with Graves' hyperthyroidism.

In its sample, this clonotype was seen a few times. This chain links TRBV7-8 with TRBJ2-5, with no clear D. CDR3 length: 15 amino acids. V lost 4 bases, J lost 5 bases, and 17 bases lay in between. Germline values: CDR1 SGHVS, CDR2 FQNEAQ. CDR3 amino acids: CASSSIFGSRETQYF. The DNA for the CDR3 is TGTGCCAGCAGCTCGATCTTCGGTTCCCGGGAGACCCAGTACTTC.

This rearrangement joins TRBV20-1 to TRBJ1-5, with D perhaps matching TRBD1 (5 bases). V was trimmed by 0 bases and J by 4 bases, leaving 22 bases between them. This CDR3 comprises 18 residues. The germline V gene has CDR1 DFQATT and CDR2 SNEGSKA (reference sequence). The CDR3 protein is CSARERYAGKVANQPQHF. The CDR3 DNA is TGCAGTGCTAGAGAGAGGTACGCAGGGAAGGTGGCAAATCAGCCCCAGCATTTT.

CDR3 in amino acids: CASMSTGGGGNEQFF. The CDR3 DNA is TGTGCCAGCATGTCGACAGGGGGCGGGGGCAATGAGCAGTTCTTC. This chain links TRBV12-3 or TRBV12-4 with TRBJ2-1; TRBD1 matches at 10 bases. Germline trimming cut 7 bases from V and 6 bases from J; bases unmatched to any gene: 9. The CDR3 length is 15 residues.

This clonotype was recorded at least ten times. The chain couples TRBV11-1 to TRBJ2-7; 9 positions agree with TRBD1. Germline CDR1 and CDR2: SGHAT and FQDESV (reference sequence). The V and J ends lost 4 bases and 6 bases, in that order; junction bases with no gene match: 10. The CDR3 consists of 15 residues. The CDR3, as DNA: TGTGCCAGCAGCTCGCCCGGGACAGGGATCTTCGAGCAGTACTTC. Amino acid sequence: CASSSPGTGIFEQYF.

This clonotype was detected ten times or more. V usage is TRBV28 and J usage is TRBJ2-1; 14 bases align to TRBD2. The CDR3 is made up of 16 amino acids. The V and J ends lost 10 bases and 8 bases, in that order; junction bases with no gene match: 13. CDR1 MDHEN and CDR2 SYDVKM come from the germline V gene. As DNA, the CDR3 is TGTGCCACCACAACAGGGGGACTAGCGGGAGTTTATGAGCAGTTCTTC. This translates into CATTTGGLAGVYEQFF.

Notes on this clonotype: One end of the junction does not line up with germline, which may come from a read error. V and J are TRBV15 and TRBJ2-1, with TRBD1 matching over 7 bases. The CDR3 contains 13 residues. Germline V CDR1 and CDR2: LNHNV, YYDKDF (reference sequence). The CDR3 loop reads CAISEGADDEQFF. CDR3 bases: TGTGCCATCAGCGAGGGGGCCGACGATGAGCAGTTCTTC. Supplemented by reference TRBV15 and TRBJ2-1, the full variable domain reads DAMVIQNPRYQVTQFGKPVTLSCSQTLNHNVMYWYQQKSSQAPKLLFHYYDKDFNNEADTPDNFQSRRPNTSFCFLDIRSPGLGDTAMYLCAISEGADDEQFFGPGTRLTVL.

This sequence joins TRBV5-1 and TRBJ2-7; the D gene is possibly TRBD1 (6 bases). The CDR3 loop spans 14 amino acids. The V end was cut by 3 bases, the J end by 3 bases, with 13 bases between. Per germline, CDR1 SGHRS and CDR2 YFSETQ. The CDR3 nucleotides are TGCGCCAGCAGCTACCAGGGGATTAACTACGAGCAGTACTTC. The encoded protein is CASSYQGINYEQYF.

This clonotype was picked up many times. V gene TRBV18 combines with J gene TRBJ1-4; unclear D gene. The CDR3 covers 14 residues. Trimming pared 2 bases from V and 3 bases from J, leaving 7 bases between. The germline gives CDR1 KGHSH, CDR2 LQKENI. The DNA for the CDR3 is TGTGCCAGCTCACCAGGGCAGGCTAATGAAAAACTGTTTTTT. Protein sequence: CASSPGQANEKLFF.

This clonotype was counted ten times or more. The CDR3 coding sequence is TGTGCCAGTACGAACAGGGGGCGCCGGGGTCACACTGAAGCTTTCTTT. Encoded protein: CASTNRGRRGHTEAFF. The genes are TRBV19 and TRBJ1-1, with TRBD1 matching over 9 bases. CDR1 is LNHDA and CDR2 is SQIVND in the germline V gene (reference sequence). The CDR3 has 16 amino acids. V trimming: 7 bases; J trimming: 3 bases; junction bases outside the gene matches: 12. Based on the CDR3 plus reference TRBV19 and TRBJ1-1, the full variable domain is DGGITQSPKYLFRKEGQNVTLSCEQNLNHDAMYWYRQDPGQGLRLIYYSQIVNDFQKGDIAEGYSVSREKKESFPLTVTSAQKNPTAFYLCASTNRGRRGHTEAFFGQGTRLTVV.

The chain is built from TRBV6-9 and TRBJ2-6, with D maybe TRBD1 (5 bases). Per the germline V gene, CDR1 is MNHGY and CDR2 is SVAAGI. V gave up 3 bases and J gave up 0 bases, with 21 bases separating them. The CDR3 has 20 amino acids. CDR3 bases: TGTGCCAGCAGTTACTATACTCCTAGGACACAGGACTCTGGGGCCAACGTCCTGACTTTC. Protein: CASSYYTPRTQDSGANVLTF.

This clonotype turned up a few times. V usage is TRBV19 and J usage is TRBJ1-1; D remains unclear. The V and J ends lost 3 bases and 3 bases respectively, with 11 bases between them. The CDR3 consists of 14 residues. Looked up from germline, CDR1 is LNHDA and CDR2 is SQIVND (reference sequence). Here the CDR3 reads CASSIRDTHTEAFF. CDR3 coding DNA: TGTGCCAGTAGTATCCGAGACACACACACTGAAGCTTTCTTT.

This clonotype was picked up many times. The chain couples TRBV12-3 or TRBV12-4 to TRBJ2-3; 13 positions agree with TRBD2. This CDR3 contains 18 residues. Trimming removed 2 bases from V and 3 bases from J; junction bases left unmatched: 8. CDR3 sequence: CASSLRRTSGRGTDTQYF. CDR3 coding DNA: TGTGCCAGCAGTTTACGGAGGACTAGCGGGAGAGGAACAGATACGCAGTATTTT.